This record concerns one T cell receptor (beta chain) sequence. No antigen is known for it. The J segment lost 3 bases and the V segment lost 2 bases, leaving 1 base of the junction unmatched. Germline CDR1 reads MNHNS; CDR2 reads SASEGT. This CDR3 is 14 amino acids long. The data belong to a study of a mutant IDH1 vaccine in newly diagnosed glioma. The time point here: week 23, last vaccination. Each dose of the vaccine consisted of 300 ug of mutant IDH1 20-mer peptide, with topical imiquimod. Patients carried new grade 3 or 4 IDH1-mutant astrocytomas lacking nuclear ATRX. TCRdb's copy holds only in-frame clones and misses some; the assay was immunoSEQ multiplex PCR. This table holds roughly 40,000 clones, around 93% found once.

The chain has TRBV6-1 and TRBJ1-3, with 7 bases fitting TRBD1. The sequenced sample was PBMCs, obtained from a glioma patient whose treatment included an IDH1 peptide vaccine. This clonotype originated in a man aged 45-65 years with glioma. CDR3 nucleotide sequence: TGTGCCAGCAGTGAAAGGGACAGTGGAAACACCATATATTTT. This sequence encodes CASSERDSGNTIYF.